What follows describes a single TCR beta chain. The source of the sample is a study of blood T cells in healthy people across ages. The CDR3 runs 14 residues. J lost 4 bases, V lost 2 bases, and 3 bases had no gene match. Germline CDR1 reads DFQATT; CDR2 reads SNEGSKA (reference sequence). Next came a second PCR, run for roughly 6 to 11 cycles, which used a sample-barcoded 5' primer along with a J-beta primer mix. TCRdb reanalysed the 5' RACE reads using MiXCR and keeps one entry per CDR3 protein. Of 1.2 million to 1.5 million distinct CDR3 sequences in the sample, approximately 59% were seen once. This sequence joins TRBV20-1 and TRBJ2-1; 9 nucleotides align to TRBD2. The sample comprised blood. This clonotype was sampled from a man between 18 and 29 years old in good health. Here the CDR3 reads CSARTSGWYNEQFF. CDR3 in DNA: TGCAGTGCTAGAACTAGCGGGTGGTACAATGAGCAGTTCTTC.